The next 15 T cell receptor beta chains were all read from a single sample in a study of shared clonotypes between healthy human individuals (dated by TCRdb to the early 2020s). Libraries were built with the immunoSEQ multiplex PCR assay. TCRdb limited this immuneACCESS table to in-frame rearrangements with V and J called. A share of clones is missing; checked studies link under half to unresolved V genes, and the rest is unexplained. Within this sample are about 1 million clones, with 60% to 80% of them counted one time only. About 1.5% of the sample belongs to the ten largest clones. The sample taken for sequencing was memory CD4+ T cells sorted from blood. Reading the label with the study, this specimen's cell subset or site is: CD45RA-negative fraction. These receptors came from a young man in good health.

For this clone: A much larger clone differs from this one at a single base, so this may be a read error. The rearrangement joins TRBV6-5 to TRBJ1-6; TRBD1 aligns across 7 bases. This CDR3 has 12 residues. Germline lookup yields CDR1 MNHEY and CDR2 SVGAGI. With V trimmed by 8 bases and J by 6 bases, 1 base remained unmatched. This CDR3 is CASGDSNSPLHF. CDR3 DNA sequence: TGTGCCAGCGGGGACAGTAATTCACCCCTCCACTTT.

The chain's CDR3 is CASSPDRSNQPQHF. The CDR3 bases are TGTGCCAGCAGTCCCGACAGAAGCAATCAGCCCCAGCATTTT. The rearrangement uses TRBV2 and TRBJ1-5; TRBD1 is a possible D gene (5 bases). Trimming shortened V by 5 bases and J by 1 base, and 9 bases separated the two germline ends. Germline CDR1 SNHLY, CDR2 FYNNEI. The CDR3 has 14 amino acids.

This clone was seen just once. The J gene is TRBJ2-1, the V gene TRBV4-1; D assignment may be TRBD1 or TRBD2 (5 bases each). The V gene lost 0 bases and the J gene lost 0 bases, with 12 bases spanning the gap. The CDR3 totals 17 residues. From germline, CDR1 is MGHRA and CDR2 YSYEKL. The DNA of the CDR3 is TGCGCCAGCAGCCAAGAAGTGGCAGGGAGCTCCTACAATGAGCAGTTCTTC. Translating it yields CASSQEVAGSSYNEQFF.

V and J are TRBV7-8 and TRBJ1-6, with TRBD1 as a possible D gene (5 bases). The germline V gene has CDR1 SGHVS and CDR2 FQNEAQ. V was trimmed by 7 bases and J by 7 bases, leaving 17 bases between them. CDR3 size: 15 residues. The CDR3 region has the DNA TGTGCCAGCACCCCTCTCAGAGGGGCCAATTCACCCCTCCACTTT. Translation gives CASTPLRGANSPLHF.

The chain recombines TRBV5-1 with TRBJ1-4; 8 bases are shared with TRBD1. Losses at the gene ends were 2 bases for V and 0 bases for J; bases not matched to a gene: 9. CDR1 is SGHRS, CDR2 YFSETQ, per germline. The CDR3 runs to 18 residues. For the CDR3, the DNA is TGCGCCAGCAGCTTAGGGGACAGGCCCGTTGCAACTAATGAAAAACTGTTTTTT. This codes for CASSLGDRPVATNEKLFF.

V is TRBV5-4 and J is TRBJ2-1, with D maybe TRBD2 (6 bases). Germline CDR1 is SGHNT and CDR2 is YYREEE (reference sequence). The germline V and J ends were trimmed by 1 base and 12 bases, with 14 bases remaining between them. CDR3 size: 13 residues. In DNA, the CDR3 is TGTGCCAGCAGCTTGTTTGGGGACTCTCGGCAGTTCTTC. Its protein is CASSLFGDSRQFF.

V usage is TRBV7-9 and J usage is TRBJ2-1, with D unclear. With 3 bases removed from V and 4 bases from J, the gap between germline ends came to 10 bases. Germline V gives CDR1 SEHNR, CDR2 FQNEAQ (reference sequence). The CDR3 runs to 14 residues. The CDR3 DNA is TGTGCCAGCAGCTTTGCGGAAATTTACAATGAGCAGTTCTTC. This encodes CASSFAEIYNEQFF.

This clone was counted a few times. CDR3 sequence reads: CASSFGGTSNEKLFF. CDR3 nucleotides: TGTGCCAGCAGCTTTGGTGGGACTTCCAATGAAAAACTGTTTTTT. The V gene is TRBV5-4, the J gene TRBJ1-4, with D possibly TRBD1 on 5 matching bases. This CDR3 region has 15 residues. CDR1 is SGHNT, CDR2 YYREEE, per germline (reference sequence). Deletions cut 2 bases from V and 5 bases from J, with 13 bases between.

The chain is built from TRBV7-8 and TRBJ2-3; 8 bases map to TRBD2. This CDR3 comprises 16 residues. The junction had 15 bases not matched to a gene; V was cut back by 5 bases and J by 8 bases. Per germline, CDR1 SGHVS and CDR2 FQNEAQ. The CDR3 nucleotides read TGTGCCAGCAGCATCGAGCGGCGGGAGGTCCGGGGTACGCAGTATTTT. Residues: CASSIERREVRGTQYF. Variable domain in full (rest from reference TRBV7-8 and TRBJ2-3): GAGVSQSPRYKVAKRGQDVALRCDPISGHVSLFWYQQALGQGPEFLTYFQNEAQLDKSGLPSDRFFAERPEGSVSTLKIQRTQQEDSAVYLCASSIERREVRGTQYFGPGTRLTVL.

V is TRBV5-6 and J is TRBJ1-1, with a possible D match to TRBD1 (5 bases). The germline gives CDR1 SGHDT, CDR2 YYEEEE. This CDR3 spans 15 amino acids. Between the trimmed V and J ends, which lost 1 base and 5 bases, there was a span of 15 bases. The CDR3 loop is CASSLIEQGRTEAFF. CDR3 nucleotide sequence: TGTGCCAGCAGCTTGATTGAGCAGGGACGGACTGAAGCTTTCTTT.

The J gene is TRBJ2-2, the V gene TRBV7-2; 10 bases are shared with TRBD2. This CDR3 spans 16 amino acids. Germline-derived CDR1 and CDR2 are SGHTA and FQGNSA. Losses at the gene ends were 6 bases for V and 1 base for J; bases not matched to a gene: 5. Here the CDR3 reads CASRRAGGGNTGELFF. CDR3 coding DNA: TGTGCCAGCAGGAGAGCGGGAGGGGGGAACACCGGGGAGCTGTTTTTT.

The V gene is TRBV30, the J gene TRBJ1-2, with D perhaps matching TRBD1 (6 bases). The CDR3 is 14 amino acids. The germline gives CDR1 GTSNPN, CDR2 SVGIG (reference sequence). With 1 base removed from V and 7 bases from J, the gap between germline ends came to 16 bases. Here the CDR3 DNA reads TGTGCCTGGAGTGCCCTAGCCAGGGGCAGTGGCTACACCTTC. As protein: CAWSALARGSGYTF.

J is TRBJ1-1 and V is TRBV5-6; 11 bases align to TRBD1. Looked up from germline, CDR1 is SGHDT and CDR2 is YYEEEE. V lost 4 bases to trimming and J lost 1 base; unmatched junction nucleotides: 6. This CDR3 is built from 16 residues. The CDR3 is CASSPGTGGRNTEAFF. As DNA, the CDR3 is TGTGCCAGCAGCCCGGGGACAGGGGGAAGGAACACTGAAGCTTTCTTT.

The gene calls are TRBV30 and TRBJ1-2, with 7 positions matching TRBD1. With 4 bases clipped from V and 4 bases from J, the junction kept 12 bases outside the gene matches. Germline V gene sequence: CDR1 GTSNPN, CDR2 SVGIG (reference sequence). This CDR3 is built from 15 residues. CDR3 in amino acids: CAWIFRDRELYGYTF. The CDR3 DNA is TGTGCCTGGATATTCCGGGACAGAGAACTCTATGGCTACACCTTC.

This clone was seen just once. V gene TRBV4-3 combines with J gene TRBJ1-2, with a possible D match to TRBD1 (6 bases). Per the germline V gene, CDR1 is LGHNA and CDR2 is YSLEER. The CDR3 is made up of 16 amino acids. Between the trimmed V and J ends, which lost 3 bases and 2 bases, there was a span of 16 bases. The CDR3 DNA is TGCGCCAGCAGCCAGACAGCAGGGGCGCAAAACTATGGCTACACCTTC. Translated, it gives CASSQTAGAQNYGYTF.